These 6 T cell receptor beta chains share one sample of origin, sequenced in a study of cytomegalovirus exposure and HLA in healthy donors. PCR employed 60 Vbeta and 13 Jbeta primers. The protocol was immunoSEQ multiplex PCR, while the TCRdb copy is restricted to in-frame clones and leaves out a portion. The sample records about 160,000 clones, roughly 79% being singletons. Sequenced input: PBMCs. Receptor source: a man between 18 and 35 years old in good health and CMV-seropositive.

The chain recombines TRBV5-1 with TRBJ2-3, with 8 bases lining up with TRBD1. Germline-derived CDR1 and CDR2 are SGHRS and YFSETQ. V lost 6 bases, J lost 6 bases, and 12 bases stayed unmatched. The length of the CDR3 is 15 residues. The CDR3 bases are TGCGCCAGCACTCTAGGACAGGGTCGGGGGGATACGCAGTATTTT. This sequence encodes CASTLGQGRGDTQYF. The entire variable domain, with the rest obtained from reference TRBV5-1 and TRBJ2-3, is as follows: KAGVTQTPRYLIKTRGQQVTLSCSPISGHRSVSWYQQTPGQGLQFLFEYFSETQRNKGNFPGRFSGRQFSNSRSEMNVSTLELGDSALYLCASTLGQGRGDTQYFGPGTRLTVL.

The rearrangement links TRBV5-4 to TRBJ1-3; TRBD1 is a possible D gene (5 bases). V was clipped by 2 bases and J by 4 bases, with 10 bases between them. This CDR3 is 14 amino acids long. The germline gives CDR1 SGHNT, CDR2 YYREEE (reference sequence). The CDR3 loop is CASSFSGSGNTIYF. CDR3 nucleotide sequence: TGTGCCAGCAGCTTCTCAGGGTCGGGAAACACCATATATTTT.

The chain recombines TRBV6-5 with TRBJ2-7; 10 bases line up with TRBD1. Per germline, CDR1 MNHEY and CDR2 SVGAGI. The CDR3 is made up of 14 amino acids. Unmatched junction bases numbered 7, after V lost 5 bases and J lost 6 bases. CDR3 nucleotides: TGTGCCAGCAGTGAGGTAGGGGACAGGGGCGAGCAGTACTTC. Translated: CASSEVGDRGEQYF.

CDR3 residues: CASSLSTTGDEQYF. In nucleotides, the CDR3 is TGTGCCAGCAGCCTTTCCACGACAGGGGACGAGCAGTACTTC. J is TRBJ2-5 and V is TRBV11-2; 8 nucleotides match TRBD1. The DNA end is a closer match to TRBJ2-7, so the J assignment may be wrong. The germline V gene encodes CDR1 SGHAT and CDR2 FQNNGV. The CDR3 is made up of 14 amino acids.

J is TRBJ2-1 and V is TRBV25-1, with D possibly being TRBD2 (6 bases). The CDR3 extends over 15 amino acids. CDR1 and CDR2 (germline): MGHDK, SYGVNS. V was shortened by 2 bases and J by 3 bases, with 11 bases between the two germline ends. The CDR3 loop reads CASSEEEGLYNEQFF. The CDR3 DNA sequence: TGTGCCAGCAGTGAAGAAGAGGGACTCTACAATGAGCAGTTCTTC.

This clone has just one count. The rearrangement uses TRBV9 and TRBJ1-5; D ambiguous. Germline CDR1 is SGDLS and CDR2 is YYNGEE. Deletions cut 4 bases from V and 7 bases from J, with 15 bases between. CDR3 size: 14 residues. The CDR3 loop is CASSPRRGGQPQHF. For the CDR3, the DNA is TGTGCCAGCAGCCCGCGCCGGGGAGGACAGCCCCAGCATTTT. The variable domain in full, completed from reference TRBV9 and TRBJ1-5, reads DSGVTQTPKHLITATGQRVTLRCSPRSGDLSVYWYQQSLDQGLQFLIQYYNGEERAKGNILERFSAQQFPDLHSELNLSSLELGDSALYFCASSPRRGGQPQHFGDGTRLSIL.